This TCR beta chain appears in the sequencing data of a study of CD8 T cells in ankylosing spondylitis. This clonotype has a handful of counts. The antigen is undetermined. TCRdb processed the 5' RACE reads anew with MiXCR; each CDR3 protein has one entry. In the table there are 700,000 to 850,000 distinct CDR3 sequences, around 11% of which are singletons. The CDR3 has 18 amino acids. Germline lookup yields CDR1 SGHAT and CDR2 FQDESV (reference sequence). V lost 4 bases, J lost 0 bases, and 18 bases lay in between. Overall study results and limits: Blood from ankylosing spondylitis patients appeared to carry a characteristic roughly 8-variant TCR beta motif.

Sequenced input: blood, either unsorted or a sorted T cell fraction (not recorded which). The source of this sequence is a male donor with ankylosing spondylitis. J is TRBJ1-4 and V is TRBV11-1; D perhaps matches TRBD1 (6 bases). The CDR3, as DNA: TGTGCCAGCAGCTCTGGGATGGACAGCCGTGCAACTAATGAAAAACTGTTTTTT. Protein: CASSSGMDSRATNEKLFF.